This T cell receptor (beta chain) stems from a study of shared clonotypes between healthy human individuals. The repertoire was sequenced with immunoSEQ multiplex PCR; TCRdb's copy has only in-frame clones and lacks some. Here the sample spans a few million clones, 85% to 95% being singletons. The V and J ends lost 2 bases and 4 bases respectively, with 8 bases between them. This CDR3 is built from 13 residues. Per the germline V gene, CDR1 is SGHTS and CDR2 is YDEGEE. V is TRBV5-8 and J is TRBJ2-3; the D is unclear. The TCR sequence derives from a man aged 18 to 30 in good health. Some clones in this sample may be carry-over from other donors' samples. Sequences were obtained from naive CD4+ T cells from PBMCs. Subset given: CD45RA+ positively selected. CDR3 DNA: TGTGCCAGCAGCTTTTCCGGGTCAGATACGCAGTATTTT. Protein sequence: CASSFSGSDTQYF.